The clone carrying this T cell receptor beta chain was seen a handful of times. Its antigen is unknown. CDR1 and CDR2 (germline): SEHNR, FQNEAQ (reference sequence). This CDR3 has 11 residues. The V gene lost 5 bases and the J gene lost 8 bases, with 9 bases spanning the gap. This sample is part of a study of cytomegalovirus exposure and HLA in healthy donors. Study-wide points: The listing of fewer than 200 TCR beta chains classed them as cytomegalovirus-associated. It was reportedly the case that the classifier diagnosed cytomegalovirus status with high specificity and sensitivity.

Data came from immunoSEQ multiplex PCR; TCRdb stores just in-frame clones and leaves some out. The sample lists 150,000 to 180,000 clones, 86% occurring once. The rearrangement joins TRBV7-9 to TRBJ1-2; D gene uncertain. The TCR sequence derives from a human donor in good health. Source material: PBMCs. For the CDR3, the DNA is TGTGCCAGCAGCCCGGTGGAGGGCTACACCTTC. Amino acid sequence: CASSPVEGYTF.